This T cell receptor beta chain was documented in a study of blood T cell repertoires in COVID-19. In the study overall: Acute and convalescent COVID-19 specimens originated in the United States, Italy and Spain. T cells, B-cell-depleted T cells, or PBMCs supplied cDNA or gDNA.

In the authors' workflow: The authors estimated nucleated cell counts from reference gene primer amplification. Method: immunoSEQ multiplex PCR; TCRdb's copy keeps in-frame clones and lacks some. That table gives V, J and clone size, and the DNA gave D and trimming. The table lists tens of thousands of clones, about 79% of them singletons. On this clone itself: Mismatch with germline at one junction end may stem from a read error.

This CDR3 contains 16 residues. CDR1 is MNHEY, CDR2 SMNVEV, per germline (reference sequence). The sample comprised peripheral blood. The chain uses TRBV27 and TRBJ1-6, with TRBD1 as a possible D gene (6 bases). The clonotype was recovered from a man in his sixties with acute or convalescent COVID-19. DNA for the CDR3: TGTGCCAACAGTCCTCCTCGGGGGGCGCACAATTCACCCCTCCACTTT. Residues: CANSPPRGAHNSPLHF.